The rows below give T cell receptor beta chains drawn from one sample of a study of early T cells in non-severe SARS-CoV-2 infection. TCRdb re-derived calls from the 5' RACE reads in MiXCR, one entry per CDR3 protein. The repertoire includes roughly 31,000 distinct CDR3 sequences, about 10% of them detected once, and approximately 15% sits in the top ten. Sequenced: whole blood. Source of these receptors: an adult who was a healthcare worker with PCR-confirmed SARS-CoV-2 infection or an uninfected control (not recorded which). Each CDR3 is given with its conserved first and last residue. Fields, in order: J gene, V gene, CDR3 protein.

TRBJ2-6,TRBV9,CASSVESLSSGANVLTF
TRBJ1-2,TRBV29-1,CSVDTGQNYGYTF
TRBJ2-5,TRBV7-6,CASSLALLGGETQYF
TRBJ2-2,TRBV7-6,CASSTLATGELFF
TRBJ1-5,TRBV12-3/TRBV12-4,CASSLVDRANQPQHF
TRBJ2-3,TRBV7-2,CASSPLFRTDTQYF
TRBJ2-5,TRBV20-1,CSATGGPHLSETQYF
TRBJ2-7,TRBV6-2/TRBV6-3,CASSYAGQPSMQYF
TRBJ2-5,TRBV6-2/TRBV6-3,CASSYWGQVRQTQYF
TRBJ2-1,TRBV7-2,CASSLELAGFQFF
TRBJ1-5,TRBV29-1,CSVVVGDQPQHF
TRBJ1-5,TRBV20-1,CSASGFGQPQHF
TRBJ1-2,TRBV3-1,CASSQITDVYGYTF
TRBJ1-2,TRBV7-3,CASSPMSGGNYGYTF
TRBJ2-3,TRBV5-1,CASSPLGGGGADTQYF
TRBJ1-6,TRBV10-2,CASSEGRGNSPLHF
TRBJ1-4,TRBV6-2/TRBV6-3,CASSSTRTGLFF
TRBJ2-1,TRBV6-2/TRBV6-3,CASSGAYNEQFF
TRBJ2-1,TRBV10-3,CAISDVNEQFF
TRBJ2-3,TRBV29-1,CSETEYATTDTQYF
TRBJ2-7,TRBV10-3,CAIGREQYF
TRBJ1-1,TRBV6-6,CASSYSPLLGANTEAFF
TRBJ1-5,TRBV6-2/TRBV6-3,CASRKGNQPQHF
TRBJ1-5,TRBV13,CASSTGVGGQPQHF
TRBJ1-4,TRBV5-1,CASSLGDSASRGEKLFF
TRBJ2-2,TRBV5-4,CASSLVLAGIDTGELFF
TRBJ1-4,TRBV18,CASSESTGSNEKLFF
TRBJ2-1,TRBV29-1,CSVLWGHNEQFF
TRBJ1-1,TRBV6-5,CASRFPNTEAFF
TRBJ2-2,TRBV6-1,CASPADTGELFF
TRBJ1-1,TRBV7-9,CASSHLPEAFF
TRBJ2-7,TRBV7-8,CASSLATRDGEQYF
TRBJ1-1,TRBV12-3/TRBV12-4,CASTPSLGDTEAFF
TRBJ2-3,TRBV4-3,CASSQGDGLNADTQYF
TRBJ1-5,TRBV9,CASSKRGRDDQPQHF
TRBJ2-1,TRBV29-1,CSDSGTSPYNEQFF
TRBJ1-5,TRBV5-1,CASSLGRDQPQHF
TRBJ1-4,TRBV7-9,CASSLEGQGRKLFF
TRBJ2-1,TRBV2,CASSGLGGEQFF
TRBJ2-4,TRBV27,CASSPRGPGGIQYF